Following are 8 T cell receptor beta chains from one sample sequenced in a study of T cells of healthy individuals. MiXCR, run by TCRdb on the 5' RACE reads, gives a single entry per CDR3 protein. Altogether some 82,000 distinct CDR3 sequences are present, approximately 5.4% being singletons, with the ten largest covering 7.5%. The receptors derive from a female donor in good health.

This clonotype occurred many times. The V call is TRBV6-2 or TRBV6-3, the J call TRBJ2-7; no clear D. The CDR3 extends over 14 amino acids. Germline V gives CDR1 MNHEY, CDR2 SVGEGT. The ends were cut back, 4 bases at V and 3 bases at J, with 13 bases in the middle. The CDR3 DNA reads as TGTGCCAGCAGTTCTTGGACGGGTAGCTACGAGCAGTACTTC. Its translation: CASSSWTGSYEQYF.

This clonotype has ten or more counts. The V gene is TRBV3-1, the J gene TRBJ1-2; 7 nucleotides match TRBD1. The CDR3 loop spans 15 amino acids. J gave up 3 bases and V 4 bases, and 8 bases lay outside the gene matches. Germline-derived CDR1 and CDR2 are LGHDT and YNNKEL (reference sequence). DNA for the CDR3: TGTGCCAGCAGCCTAAGGGGGCGGACCCACTATGGCTACACCTTC. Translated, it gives CASSLRGRTHYGYTF.

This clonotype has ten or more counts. The CDR3 region has the DNA TGTGCCAGCAGCTCAGGGGGGGCCGGGAGAGTTGAGACCCAGTACTTC. It specifies CASSSGGAGRVETQYF. The chain has TRBV12-3 or TRBV12-4 and TRBJ2-5; either TRBD1 or TRBD2 may supply D (7 bases each). The CDR3 extends over 16 amino acids. V was shortened by 6 bases and J by 5 bases, with 22 bases between the two germline ends.

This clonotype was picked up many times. CDR3 in DNA: TGTGCCAGCAGCGTTTCCTTGCGCCCGAACACCGGGGAGCTGTTTTTT. It translates to CASSVSLRPNTGELFF. This chain connects TRBV9 to TRBJ2-2; no reliable D call. Trimming cost V 2 bases and J 0 bases, with 11 bases left between them. The CDR3 contains 16 residues. Germline assignment: CDR1 SGDLS and CDR2 YYNGEE.

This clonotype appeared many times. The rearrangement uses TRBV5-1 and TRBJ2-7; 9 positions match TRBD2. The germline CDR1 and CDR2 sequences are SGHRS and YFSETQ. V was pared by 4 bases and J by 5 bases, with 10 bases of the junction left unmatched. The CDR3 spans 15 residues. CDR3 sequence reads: CASSLSPSGRNEQYF. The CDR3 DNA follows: TGCGCCAGCAGCCTCTCTCCAAGCGGGAGGAACGAGCAGTACTTC.

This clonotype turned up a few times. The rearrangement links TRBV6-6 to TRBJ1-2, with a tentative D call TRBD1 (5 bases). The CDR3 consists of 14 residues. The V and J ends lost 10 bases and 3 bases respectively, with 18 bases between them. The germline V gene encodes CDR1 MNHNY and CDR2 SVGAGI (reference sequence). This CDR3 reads CATREDGADYGYTF. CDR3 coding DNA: TGTGCCACCAGAGAAGACGGGGCGGACTATGGCTACACCTTC.

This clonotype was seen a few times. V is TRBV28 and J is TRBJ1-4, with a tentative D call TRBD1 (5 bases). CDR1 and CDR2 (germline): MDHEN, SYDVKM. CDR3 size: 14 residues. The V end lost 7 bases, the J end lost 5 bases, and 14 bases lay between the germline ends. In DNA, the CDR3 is TGTGCCAGCATCGCGGGGCAGATAAATGAAAAACTGTTTTTT. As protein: CASIAGQINEKLFF. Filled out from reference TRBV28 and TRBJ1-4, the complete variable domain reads DVKVTQSSRYLVKRTGEKVFLECVQDMDHENMFWYRQDPGLGLRLIYFSYDVKMKEKGDIPEGYSVSREKKERFSLILESASTNQTSMYLCASIAGQINEKLFFGSGTQLSVL.

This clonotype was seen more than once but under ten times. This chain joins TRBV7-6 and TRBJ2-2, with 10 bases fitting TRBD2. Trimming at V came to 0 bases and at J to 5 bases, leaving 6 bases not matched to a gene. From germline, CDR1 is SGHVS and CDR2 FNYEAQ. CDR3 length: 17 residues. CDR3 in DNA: TGTGCCAGCAGCTTAGCGGCTAGCGGGAGTGGTACCGGGGAGCTGTTTTTT. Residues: CASSLAASGSGTGELFF.